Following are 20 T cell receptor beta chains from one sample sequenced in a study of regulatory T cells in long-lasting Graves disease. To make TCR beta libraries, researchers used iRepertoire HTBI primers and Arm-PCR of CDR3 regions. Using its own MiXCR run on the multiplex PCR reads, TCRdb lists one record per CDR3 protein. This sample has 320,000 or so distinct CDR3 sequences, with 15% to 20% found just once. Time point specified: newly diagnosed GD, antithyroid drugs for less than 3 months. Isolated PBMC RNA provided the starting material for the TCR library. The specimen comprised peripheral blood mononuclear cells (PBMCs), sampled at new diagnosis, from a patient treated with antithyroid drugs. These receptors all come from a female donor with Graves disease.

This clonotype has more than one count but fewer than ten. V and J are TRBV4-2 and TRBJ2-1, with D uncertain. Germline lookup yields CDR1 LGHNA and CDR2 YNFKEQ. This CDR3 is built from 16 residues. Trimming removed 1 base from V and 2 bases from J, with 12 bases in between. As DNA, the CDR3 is TGTGCCAGCAGCCAAGCGACTCGTAGTCCCTACAATGAGCAGTTCTTC. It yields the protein CASSQATRSPYNEQFF.

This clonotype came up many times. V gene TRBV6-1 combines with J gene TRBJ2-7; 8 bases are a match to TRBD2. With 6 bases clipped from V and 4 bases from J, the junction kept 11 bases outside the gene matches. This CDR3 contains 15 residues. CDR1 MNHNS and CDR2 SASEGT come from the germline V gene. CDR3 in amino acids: CASSSMPGTRYEQYF. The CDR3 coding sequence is TGTGCCAGCAGCTCGATGCCCGGGACTAGGTACGAGCAGTACTTC.

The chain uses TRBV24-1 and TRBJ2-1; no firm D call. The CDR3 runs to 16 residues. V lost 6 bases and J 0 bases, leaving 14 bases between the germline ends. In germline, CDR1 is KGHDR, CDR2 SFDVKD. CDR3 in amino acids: CATSPHPSSSYNEQFF. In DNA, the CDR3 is TGTGCCACCAGTCCCCACCCGTCAAGCTCCTACAATGAGCAGTTCTTC.

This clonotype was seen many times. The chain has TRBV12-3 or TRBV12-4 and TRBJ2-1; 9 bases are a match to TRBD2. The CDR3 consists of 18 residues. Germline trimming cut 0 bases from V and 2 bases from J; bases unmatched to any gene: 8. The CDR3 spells CASSLALRLAEPYNEQFF. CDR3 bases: TGTGCCAGCAGTTTAGCACTCCGACTAGCGGAGCCCTACAATGAGCAGTTCTTC.

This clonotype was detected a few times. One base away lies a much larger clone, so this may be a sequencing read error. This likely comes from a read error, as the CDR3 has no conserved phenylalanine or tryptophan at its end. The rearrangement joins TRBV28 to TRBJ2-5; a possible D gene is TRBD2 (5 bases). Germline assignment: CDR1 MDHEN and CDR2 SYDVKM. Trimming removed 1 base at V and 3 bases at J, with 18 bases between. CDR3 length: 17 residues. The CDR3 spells CASSLSGSEWVKETQYS. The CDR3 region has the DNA TGTGCCAGCAGTTTATCTGGGAGCGAGTGGGTGAAAGAGACCCAGTACTCC.

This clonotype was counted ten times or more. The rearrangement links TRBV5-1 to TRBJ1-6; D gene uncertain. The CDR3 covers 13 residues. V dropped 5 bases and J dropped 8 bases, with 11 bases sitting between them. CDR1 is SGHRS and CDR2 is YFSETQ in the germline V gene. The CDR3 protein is CASRGQEDSPLHF. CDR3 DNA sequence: TGCGCCAGCAGAGGCCAGGAGGATTCACCCCTCCACTTT.

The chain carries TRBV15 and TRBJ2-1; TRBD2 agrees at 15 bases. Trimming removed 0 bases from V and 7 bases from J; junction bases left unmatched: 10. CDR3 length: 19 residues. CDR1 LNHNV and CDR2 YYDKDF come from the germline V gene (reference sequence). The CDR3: CATSRDEEGLAGGGNEQFF. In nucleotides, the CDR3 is TGTGCCACCAGCAGAGATGAAGAAGGACTAGCGGGAGGGGGTAATGAGCAGTTCTTC. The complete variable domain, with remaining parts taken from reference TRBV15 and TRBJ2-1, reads DAMVIQNPRYQVTQFGKPVTLSCSQTLNHNVMYWYQQKSSQAPKLLFHYYDKDFNNEADTPDNFQSRRPNTSFCFLDIRSPGLGDTAMYLCATSRDEEGLAGGGNEQFFGPGTRLTVL.

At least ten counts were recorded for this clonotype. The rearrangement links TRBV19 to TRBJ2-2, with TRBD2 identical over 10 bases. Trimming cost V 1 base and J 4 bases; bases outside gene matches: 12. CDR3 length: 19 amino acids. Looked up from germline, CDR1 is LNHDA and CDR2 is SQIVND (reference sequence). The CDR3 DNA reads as TGTGCCAGTAGTATAGGTCTAGCGGGAGCCTCCCTGGGCACCGGGGAGCTGTTTTTT. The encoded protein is CASSIGLAGASLGTGELFF.

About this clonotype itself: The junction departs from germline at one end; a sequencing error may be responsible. The chain's CDR3 is CTSSPGVYEQYF. The CDR3 region has the DNA TGTACCAGCAGCCCAGGGGTTTACGAGCAATACTTC. The V gene is TRBV12-3 or TRBV12-4, the J gene TRBJ2-7, with a possible D match to TRBD1 (6 bases). The CDR3 covers 12 residues.

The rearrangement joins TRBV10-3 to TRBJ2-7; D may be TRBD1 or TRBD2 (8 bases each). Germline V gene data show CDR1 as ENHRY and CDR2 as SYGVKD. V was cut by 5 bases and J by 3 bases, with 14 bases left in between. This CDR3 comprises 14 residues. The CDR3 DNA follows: TGTGCCATCAGTACGGGAGGGACAGGCTACGAGCAGTACTTC. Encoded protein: CAISTGGTGYEQYF.

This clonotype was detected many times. The CDR3 region has the DNA TGTGCCAGCAGCCGCTCGGGACAGGGGGGGAGCACTGAAGCTTTCTTT. It encodes CASSRSGQGGSTEAFF. V is TRBV11-2 and J is TRBJ1-1, with 11 bases identical to TRBD1. CDR3 size: 16 residues. Trimming removed 5 bases from V and 4 bases from J; junction bases left unmatched: 9. Germline V CDR1 and CDR2: SGHAT, FQNNGV. The variable domain in full, completed from reference TRBV11-2 and TRBJ1-1, reads EAGVAQSPRYKIIEKRQSVAFWCNPISGHATLYWYQQILGQGPKLLIQFQNNGVVDDSQLPKDRFSAERLKGVDSTLKIQPAKLEDSAVYLCASSRSGQGGSTEAFFGQGTRLTVV.

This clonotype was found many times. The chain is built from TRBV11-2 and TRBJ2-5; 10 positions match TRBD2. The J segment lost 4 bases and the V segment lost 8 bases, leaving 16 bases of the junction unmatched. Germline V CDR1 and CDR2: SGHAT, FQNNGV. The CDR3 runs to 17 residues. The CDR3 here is CASRRTASGSLGETQYF. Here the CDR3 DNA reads TGTGCCAGCCGCCGCACGGCTAGCGGGAGTCTTGGAGAGACCCAGTACTTC.

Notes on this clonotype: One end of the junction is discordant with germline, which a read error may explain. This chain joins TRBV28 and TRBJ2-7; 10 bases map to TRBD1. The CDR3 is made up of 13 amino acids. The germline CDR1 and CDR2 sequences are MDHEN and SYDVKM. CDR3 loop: CASRQGAADEQYF. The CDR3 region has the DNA TGCGCTAGCAGACAGGGGGCGGCCGACGAGCAGTACTTC.

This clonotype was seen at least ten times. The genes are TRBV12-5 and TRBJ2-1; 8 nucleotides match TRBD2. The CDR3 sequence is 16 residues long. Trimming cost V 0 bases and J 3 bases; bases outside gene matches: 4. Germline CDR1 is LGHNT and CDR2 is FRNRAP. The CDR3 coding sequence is TGTGCTAGTGGTTTGGTAGCGGGAGTGGGCTACAATGAGCAGTTCTTC. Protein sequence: CASGLVAGVGYNEQFF.

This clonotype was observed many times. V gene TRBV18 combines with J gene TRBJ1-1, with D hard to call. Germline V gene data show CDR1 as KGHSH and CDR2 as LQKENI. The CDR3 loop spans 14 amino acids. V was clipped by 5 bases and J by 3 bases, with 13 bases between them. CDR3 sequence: CASSAQKHDTEAFF. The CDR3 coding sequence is TGTGCCAGCTCAGCACAAAAGCACGACACTGAAGCTTTCTTT.

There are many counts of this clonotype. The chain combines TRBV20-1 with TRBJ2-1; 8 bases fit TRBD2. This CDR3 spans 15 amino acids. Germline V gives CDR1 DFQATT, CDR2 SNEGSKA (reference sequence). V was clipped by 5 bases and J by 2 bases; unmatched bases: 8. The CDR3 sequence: CSAPIGGGPYNEQFF. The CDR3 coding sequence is TGCAGTGCTCCAATCGGGGGGGGGCCCTACAATGAGCAGTTCTTC.

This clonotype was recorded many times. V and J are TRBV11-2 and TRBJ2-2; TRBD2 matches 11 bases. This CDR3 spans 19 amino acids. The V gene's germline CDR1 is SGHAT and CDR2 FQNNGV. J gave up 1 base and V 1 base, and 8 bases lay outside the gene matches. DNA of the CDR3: TGTGCCAGCAGCTTAGCACCTAGCGGGGGGACTGAGAACACCGGGGAGCTGTTTTTT. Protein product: CASSLAPSGGTENTGELFF.

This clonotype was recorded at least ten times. The CDR3 protein is CAWSFGGMNTEAFF. DNA for the CDR3: TGTGCCTGGAGTTTCGGGGGCATGAACACTGAAGCTTTCTTT. This sequence joins TRBV30 and TRBJ1-1; possibly TRBD1 for D (6 bases). V lost 2 bases to trimming and J lost 0 bases, with 10 bases between them. CDR1 and CDR2 from the germline V gene are GTSNPN and SVGIG (reference sequence). The CDR3 covers 14 residues.

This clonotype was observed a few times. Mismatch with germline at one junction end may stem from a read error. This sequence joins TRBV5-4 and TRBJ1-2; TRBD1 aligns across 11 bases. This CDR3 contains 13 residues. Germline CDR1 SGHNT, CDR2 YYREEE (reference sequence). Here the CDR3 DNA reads TGTGCCACCAGCCCGGGACAGGGGGATGGCTACACCTTC. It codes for CATSPGQGDGYTF.

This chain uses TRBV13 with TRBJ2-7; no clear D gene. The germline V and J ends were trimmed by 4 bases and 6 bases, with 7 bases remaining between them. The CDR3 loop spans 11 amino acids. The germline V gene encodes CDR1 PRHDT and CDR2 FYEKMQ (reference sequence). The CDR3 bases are TGTGCCAGCAGCTCCGCTCTCGAGCAGTACTTC. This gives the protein CASSSALEQYF.